Listed below are T cell receptor beta chains from one sample, sequenced in a study of blood T cell repertoires in COVID-19. Profiling relied on immunoSEQ multiplex PCR, and the TCRdb table lists in-frame clones only, not all of them. The sample consists of fewer than 200,000 clones, about 83% of them appearing once. The specimen sequenced was peripheral blood. The receptors were sampled from a man aged 35 to 55 who had recovered from COVID-19. Each CDR3 is given with its conserved first and last residue. The D gene is left open where the match is weak. Size values are once, few and many counts, or a class for expanded clones, and some rows have none.

DNA	CDR3	V	J	D	size
TGTGCCAGCAGCCAAGTTGGTCGGAGCTCCTACAATGAGCAGTTCTTC	CASSQVGRSSYNEQFF	TRBV3-1/TRBV3-2	TRBJ2-1	NA	NA
TGCGCCAGCAGCTTCCAGCGGGACAACAATGAGCAGTTCTTC	CASSFQRDNNEQFF	TRBV5-1	TRBJ2-1	NA	NA
TGTGCCAGCAGTTACATCGGGACAGGGGGGAACGAGCAGTACTTC	CASSYIGTGGNEQYF	TRBV6-2/TRBV6-3	TRBJ2-7	TRBD1	NA
TGTGCCAGCAGCCCCGGGCGGGGGGCGACTGAAGCTTTCTTT	CASSPGRGATEAFF	TRBV4-2	TRBJ1-1	NA	NA
TGTGCCAGTAGTATTCCCAAACTGAGGACTGAAGCTTTCTTT	CASSIPKLRTEAFF	TRBV19	TRBJ1-1	NA	few
TGTGCCTGGTCCACCCCAGGCGGGAGCTCCTACGAGCAGTACTTC	CAWSTPGGSSYEQYF	TRBV30	TRBJ2-7	TRBD2	NA
TGTGCCACCACGACAGGGGACGGCAATGAGCAGTTCTTC	CATTTGDGNEQFF	TRBV2	TRBJ2-1	TRBD1	NA
TGTGCCAGCAGCGGAGGGGACAGGGTACCGGGACTAGCCTACGAGCAGTACTTC	CASSGGDRVPGLAYEQYF	TRBV9	TRBJ2-7	NA	NA
TGTGCCACCAGCAGCCTGACTCCGGGACAGGGGTCCGAGCAGTACTTC	CATSSLTPGQGSEQYF	TRBV15	TRBJ2-7	TRBD1	NA
TGTGCCATCAGTGGGGGCGCTGAAGCTTTCTTT	CAISGGAEAFF	TRBV10-3	TRBJ1-1	NA	NA
TGTGCCAGCAGCTTAATGGGGACAGATAATGAAAAACTGTTTTTT	CASSLMGTDNEKLFF	TRBV5-5	TRBJ1-4	TRBD1	once
TGTGCCAGCAGCTTGACAGGGGGCTACAATGAGCAGTTCTTC	CASSLTGGYNEQFF	TRBV11-2	TRBJ2-1	TRBD1	NA
TGCGCCAGCAGCTTATTGACAGGGGTGAACACTGAAGCTTTCTTT	CASSLLTGVNTEAFF	TRBV5-1	TRBJ1-1	TRBD1	NA
TGCAGTGCGGCGACAGGGGGGGGCTACACCTTC	CSAATGGGYTF	TRBV20-1	TRBJ1-2	TRBD1	NA
TGTGCCAGCAGTCCTTTCGACAGGGAAGAATCACCCCTCCACTTT	CASSPFDREESPLHF	TRBV28	TRBJ1-6	TRBD1	NA
TGTGCCACCAGCAGAACCCGGACGGACTTTGAGCAGTTCTTC	CATSRTRTDFEQFF	TRBV15	TRBJ2-1	NA	NA
TGCGCCAGCAGTGTGGCGGGGGCCCAAGCTTTCTTT	CASSVAGAQAFF	TRBV10-2	TRBJ1-1	NA	NA
TGTGCCAGCAGTTATGGCGTGGGGACAGATGCAGATACGCAGTATTTT	CASSYGVGTDADTQYF	TRBV6-2/TRBV6-3	TRBJ2-3	TRBD1	NA
TGTGCCAGCAGTTCGCTTAGGGGAGGAAATGAGCAGTTCTTC	CASSSLRGGNEQFF	TRBV28	TRBJ2-1	NA	NA
TGTGCCAGCAGCCAAGTTGTCCAGGGCTGGGAGACCCAGTACTTC	CASSQVVQGWETQYF	TRBV3-1/TRBV3-2	TRBJ2-5	NA	NA
TGCGCCAGCAGCCTGGACAGCACTAATGAAAAACTGTTTTTT	CASSLDSTNEKLFF	TRBV5-1	TRBJ1-4	NA	NA
TGTGCCAGCTCACCGGAGATTCTAATACAGGGCAACACCATATATTTT	CASSPEILIQGNTIYF	TRBV18	TRBJ1-3	NA	NA
TGTGCCAGCAGCCTTAGCGGGGGGGCCGCAGAGACCCAGTACTTC	CASSLSGGAAETQYF	TRBV11-3	TRBJ2-5	TRBD2	NA
TGTGCCAGCAGTTACTCGATAAGTGCCCGGGAAGCTTTCTTT	CASSYSISAREAFF	TRBV6-5	TRBJ1-1	NA	few
TGTGCCAGCAGCCAAGGCACAGGGAGAGAGAATGAGCAGTTCTTC	CASSQGTGRENEQFF	TRBV4-2	TRBJ2-1	NA	NA
TGTGCCAGCAGCTTGGCTGGGGGGGGAGCTAGCGGGAAAAATGAGCAGTTCTTC	CASSLAGGGASGKNEQFF	TRBV5-8	TRBJ2-1	TRBD2	NA
TGTGCCAGCAGCTTGGCCGGGGGCGGGGGTACGCAGTATTTT	CASSLAGGGGTQYF	TRBV5-4	TRBJ2-3	NA	NA
TGTGCCAGCAGGGGGACAGGGAAACAGCCCCAGCATTTT	CASRGTGKQPQHF	TRBV28	TRBJ1-5	TRBD1	NA
TGTGCCAGCAGCCCCGGGACTAGCGTCTACAATGAGCAGTTCTTC	CASSPGTSVYNEQFF	TRBV3-1/TRBV3-2	TRBJ2-1	TRBD2	few
TGTGCCAGCAGCTTTGATTCTAGAACACCCGGGGAGCTGTTTTTT	CASSFDSRTPGELFF	TRBV12-1	TRBJ2-2	NA	NA
TGTGCCAGCAGTGATATGGGGACAGGGGGCTTAGCGACCCAGTACTTC	CASSDMGTGGLATQYF	TRBV6-4	TRBJ2-5	TRBD1	NA
TGCGCCAGCAGCCTGCGGGACAGGGGAAACACCATATATTTT	CASSLRDRGNTIYF	TRBV4-1	TRBJ1-3	TRBD1	few
TGTGCCAGCAGTGACCCTTACAATGAGCAGTTCTTC	CASSDPYNEQFF	TRBV25-1	TRBJ2-1	NA	NA
TGTGCCTCAATGGGACTAGCGGGAGTGAGGAATGAGCAGTTCTTC	CASMGLAGVRNEQFF	TRBV19	TRBJ2-1	TRBD2	NA
TGTGCCAGCAGCTTAAAGAGTCAGGGCTCCTACGAGCAGTACTTC	CASSLKSQGSYEQYF	TRBV7-2	TRBJ2-7	NA	NA
TGTGCCAGCAGCTTAAGCGGACAAGAGACCCAGTACTTC	CASSLSGQETQYF	TRBV11-3	TRBJ2-5	NA	NA
TGTGCCAGCAGCCAAGAGCCCGGGACTAGCCTGGATACGCAGTATTTT	CASSQEPGTSLDTQYF	TRBV4-2	TRBJ2-3	TRBD2	once
TGTGCCAGCAGCCGTAACAGGGGTTTTACGACAGATACGCAGTATTTT	CASSRNRGFTTDTQYF	TRBV11-3	TRBJ2-3	TRBD1	NA
TGCACCAGCAGCCGAAACGGACTAGCGGGAAACTCTGGGGCCAACGTCCTGACTTTC	CTSSRNGLAGNSGANVLTF	TRBV1	TRBJ2-6	NA	NA
TGTGCCTGGAGCGCCTCGGACTCTGAAGCTTTCTTT	CAWSASDSEAFF	TRBV30	TRBJ1-1	NA	NA
TGTGCCTGGAGTGGGTTAGCGGGAGGGTTTCGGTTCTTC	CAWSGLAGGFRFF	TRBV30	TRBJ2-1	TRBD2	NA
TGTGCCAGCAGTAGCCCGTCCCGAAAACTGTTTTTT	CASSSPSRKLFF	TRBV28	TRBJ1-4	NA	NA
TGTGCCAGCTCACCGGGAGGGGAGGAGGAGCAGTACTTC	CASSPGGEEEQYF	TRBV18	TRBJ2-7	TRBD2	NA
TGTGCCAGCAGTTTCCCAACCGGGGAGCTGTTTTTT	CASSFPTGELFF	TRBV28	TRBJ2-2	NA	NA
TGTGCCAGCACCGAGGGACTACTCACCGGGGAGCTGTTTTTT	CASTEGLLTGELFF	TRBV6-5	TRBJ2-2	TRBD2	NA
TGTGCCAGCTTGGAGGGCTTACAAGAGACCCAGTACTTC	CASLEGLQETQYF	TRBV9	TRBJ2-5	NA	NA